These T cell receptor beta chains were read from a single sample in a study of T cells in Graves' hyperthyroidism and ophthalmopathy. TCRdb itself ran the multiplex PCR reads through MiXCR, one entry per CDR3 protein. This table has 400,000 or so distinct CDR3 sequences, about 14% appearing once. The sequenced sample was blood. Receptors originate from a man aged 45-65 years with Graves' ophthalmopathy. Both conserved end residues are trimmed from each CDR3.

j_call v_call cdr3_aa
TRBJ2-5 TRBV30 AWSVRGRETQY
TRBJ2-3 TRBV20-1 SAYGTSRATDTQY
TRBJ2-7 TRBV28 ASSSGTGGNEQY
TRBJ2-2 TRBV6-1 ASSPGLAGLNTGELF
TRBJ2-7 TRBV27 ASRGYRVEEQY
TRBJ2-1 TRBV7-3 ASSPVGLAERVDNEQF
TRBJ2-1 TRBV19 ASSTNSGSSYNEQF
TRBJ1-1 TRBV7-8 ASSLWDWTGRGVNTEAF
TRBJ2-2 TRBV29-1 SAQTSGPGELF
TRBJ1-1 TRBV4-1 ASSQRQAPVRNTEAF
TRBJ1-5 TRBV30 AWSVEGSQLQH
TRBJ1-2 TRBV19 ASSFRDNLYGYT
TRBJ2-1 TRBV18 ASSHREIGNEQF
TRBJ2-2 TRBV7-8 ASSLIGVGNTGELF
TRBJ2-1 TRBV6-1 ASSEARGDEQF
TRBJ2-4 TRBV5-8 ASSWVEGRGEKNIQY
TRBJ2-1 TRBV3-1 ASSQDLRNNEQF
TRBJ2-1 TRBV7-9 ASSLRPGQGDNEQF
TRBJ2-7 TRBV5-1 ASSILAGSSYEQY
TRBJ2-7 TRBV6-1 ASSLDKFYEQY
TRBJ2-1 TRBV7-9 ASSPQGGQF
TRBJ1-3 TRBV15 ATSRVVGTEGNTIY
TRBJ1-4 TRBV5-1 ASSTGQSNEKLF
TRBJ2-7 TRBV20-1 SASSGYEQY
TRBJ2-5 TRBV6-1 ASSEVSVGLRETQY
TRBJ2-1 TRBV20-1 SARDLARSYNEQF
TRBJ2-7 TRBV9 ASSVGVGGAYEQY
TRBJ1-1 TRBV27 ASSALGGRQNTEAF
TRBJ1-6 TRBV6-1 ASSERDRNSPLH
TRBJ1-5 TRBV4-2 ASSQDLGLNNQPQH
TRBJ2-7 TRBV20-1 SARGASYEQY
TRBJ2-3 TRBV6-4 ASSPTISTDTQY
TRBJ2-1 TRBV2 ASTTYGRNEQF
TRBJ2-1 TRBV6-1 ASSELGSATF
TRBJ2-7 TRBV30 AWKRSSGVRRAYEQY
TRBJ2-5 TRBV20-1 SARRSGGLLGETQY
TRBJ2-1 TRBV27 ASRGLARYNEQF
TRBJ1-2 TRBV6-2/TRBV6-3 ASRLSNYGYT
TRBJ2-7 TRBV5-1 ASSPLQGPYEQY
TRBJ2-7 TRBV7-8 ASRVNTGSSYEQY